At least ten counts were recorded for the clone carrying this T cell receptor beta chain. What it binds is unknown. The use of a sample-barcoded 5' primer and a J-beta primer mix characterized a second PCR of about 7 to 12 cycles. All cDNA molecules were each tagged by a template-switch adaptor with 12 random nucleotides. MiXCR was run by TCRdb on the 5' RACE reads, yielding one entry per CDR3 protein. The table has 800,000 to 950,000 distinct CDR3 sequences, just under 30% seen once. Isolated PBMCs totaled at least 7 million in each sample. The germline V gene has CDR1 KGHSH and CDR2 LQKENI. With V trimmed by 3 bases and J by 7 bases, 3 bases remained unmatched. This CDR3 has 13 amino acids. The sample originates from a study of blood T cells in healthy people across ages. Study-level findings and limits: A greater number of naive CD4+ cells and higher diversity distinguished long-lived donors from aged donors.

These data also formed part of another study, on T cells of mothers and their children. That report adds: In both related and unrelated pairs, TCR recombination output is shaped similarly by thymic selection.

The source material was blood. This chain links TRBV18 with TRBJ2-7; TRBD1 aligns across 10 bases. This TCR came from a woman in her 40s in good health. CDR3 nucleotide sequence: TGTGCCAGCTCACCGGGGACAGGGGAAGAGCAGTACTTC. Translating gives CASSPGTGEEQYF.